The clone carrying this TCR beta chain has only one observation. Its cognate antigen is unknown. Measured with immunoSEQ multiplex PCR; TCRdb has only the in-frame clones, and not every one. This sample carries 120,000 or so clones, around 89% of them seen once, and the ten largest clones take over 8.5%. The CDR3 consists of 16 residues. The V segment lost 2 bases and the J segment 5 bases; nucleotides outside the gene matches: 10. The V gene's germline CDR1 is MNHEY and CDR2 SMNVEV (reference sequence). The sample is drawn from a study of T cell responses to AZD1222 COVID-19 vaccine. Study-level points and caveats: Vaccine-related CD4 TCRs covered spike, predominating at 160-218 and 743-854. The study found Spike-specific TCR breadth and depth rose after two AZD1222 doses. Most donors were white British, females outnumbered males, and clonal diversity was possibly underestimated. The reported proportion of spike-specific TCRs targeting unmutated variant regions was nearly half.

The specimen was peripheral blood, collected on day 0 of MenACWY control vaccination. The gene calls are TRBV27 and TRBJ2-5; 8 nucleotides match TRBD2. This clonotype originated in an adult in good health. CDR3 DNA: TGTGCCAGCAGTTTAGACTACGGGAGGGCGGGGGAGACCCAGTACTTC. As protein: CASSLDYGRAGETQYF.